The 19 T cell receptor beta chains below come from one sample, sequenced in a study of blood T cell repertoires in COVID-19. Sequenced by immunoSEQ multiplex PCR; TCRdb stores in-frame clones only, minus some. Here the sample spans some 240,000 clones, 84% being singletons. The sample comprised peripheral blood. These receptors were taken from a woman aged 40 to 49 who had recovered from COVID-19.

The V gene is TRBV5-1, the J gene TRBJ1-6; a weak D match, TRBD1 (6 bases). CDR1 and CDR2 (germline): SGHRS, YFSETQ. V was trimmed by 3 bases and J by 7 bases, leaving 11 bases between them. CDR3 size: 14 residues. CDR3 sequence (DNA): TGCGCCAGCAGCTCGAAACAGGGAAATTCACCCCTCCACTTT. It codes for CASSSKQGNSPLHF.

In the case of this clone: This specimen includes other DNA sequences encoding the same CDR3. The CDR3 is CASSLVGTEAFF. Written as DNA, the CDR3 is TGCGCCAGCAGCTTAGTCGGCACTGAAGCTTTCTTT. The V call is TRBV5-1, the J call TRBJ1-1; D gene ambiguous. V was clipped by 2 bases and J by 4 bases, with 6 bases between them. The germline gives CDR1 SGHRS, CDR2 YFSETQ. The CDR3 has 12 amino acids.

This clone has only a few counts. The chain is built from TRBV7-2 and TRBJ2-7; D remains unclear. This CDR3 contains 15 residues. Deletions cut 5 bases from V and 6 bases from J, with 20 bases between. Germline assignment: CDR1 SGHTA and CDR2 FQGNSA. The CDR3 DNA is TGTGCCAGCAGCAAGGTTTCCTGGGCCGTGGCCGAGCAGTACTTC. Translating it yields CASSKVSWAVAEQYF.

The chain joins TRBV25-1 to TRBJ1-5; 7 bases map to TRBD1. Germline values: CDR1 MGHDK, CDR2 SYGVNS. The V segment lost 6 bases and the J segment 7 bases; nucleotides outside the gene matches: 9. The CDR3 loop spans 14 amino acids. The CDR3 DNA is TGTGCCAGCAGGGATTCCGGGACAGCACAGCCCCAGCATTTT. Protein product: CASRDSGTAQPQHF.

The J gene is TRBJ2-7, the V gene TRBV7-3, with 7 bases fitting TRBD1. The length of the CDR3 is 15 residues. The V gene end was trimmed by 5 bases and the J gene end by 0 bases; junction bases not matched to a gene: 7. Germline V gene sequence: CDR1 SGHTA, CDR2 FQGTGA. The CDR3 DNA reads TGTGCCAGCAGCCCGGGGACAGCGATCTCCTACGAGCAGTACTTC. Translated: CASSPGTAISYEQYF.

This chain uses TRBV3-1 (or the pseudogene TRBV3-2) with TRBJ2-1, with D possibly matching TRBD1 (5 bases). The CDR3 loop spans 18 amino acids. The V gene's germline CDR1 is LGHDT and CDR2 YNNKEL (reference sequence). The V and J ends lost 2 bases and 0 bases respectively, with 17 bases between them. The CDR3 sequence: CASSQTVPDSTSYNEQFF. CDR3 in DNA: TGTGCCAGCAGCCAAACCGTCCCCGACAGTACCTCCTACAATGAGCAGTTCTTC.

This clone was detected many times. The chain recombines TRBV5-4 with TRBJ1-1; D ambiguous. This CDR3 is built from 15 residues. Deletions cut 0 bases from V and 0 bases from J, with 9 bases between. Per the germline V gene, CDR1 is SGHNT and CDR2 is YYREEE (reference sequence). CDR3 bases: TGTGCCAGCAGCTTGGCAGGATTTATGAACACTGAAGCTTTCTTT. Protein: CASSLAGFMNTEAFF.

The rearrangement links TRBV7-2 to TRBJ1-1, with TRBD1 as a possible D gene (5 bases). The germline V gene has CDR1 SGHTA and CDR2 FQGNSA. CDR3 size: 15 residues. V gave up 1 base and J gave up 0 bases, with 9 bases separating them. CDR3 bases: TGTGCCAGCAGCTTAGTAGACAGATTGAACACTGAAGCTTTCTTT. This sequence encodes CASSLVDRLNTEAFF.

The genes are TRBV28 and TRBJ2-2; tentative D call: TRBD1 (6 bases). Germline CDR1 is MDHEN and CDR2 is SYDVKM. This CDR3 is 15 amino acids long. Trimming removed 3 bases from V and 6 bases from J, with 14 bases in between. CDR3 sequence reads: CASSLGAEGAGELFF. The CDR3 DNA reads TGTGCCAGCAGTTTGGGGGCCGAGGGTGCCGGGGAGCTGTTTTTT.

The chain recombines TRBV28 with TRBJ1-4, with D tentatively TRBD1 (6 bases). The germline V gene has CDR1 MDHEN and CDR2 SYDVKM. V lost 6 bases, J lost 4 bases, and 12 bases lay in between. The CDR3 is 14 residues long. CDR3 amino acids: CASSSGQINEKLFF. For the CDR3, the DNA is TGTGCCAGCAGCTCCGGACAGATTAATGAAAAACTGTTTTTT.

This chain links TRBV29-1 with TRBJ1-4, with 11 nucleotides matching TRBD1. J was trimmed by 7 bases and V by 5 bases; bases with no gene match: 9. Germline V gives CDR1 SQVTM, CDR2 ANQGSEA. This CDR3 spans 15 amino acids. The DNA for the CDR3 is TGCAGCGTTACACTTACGGGGACAGGGGGTGAAAAACTGTTTTTT. It yields the protein CSVTLTGTGGEKLFF.

The CDR3 DNA follows: TGTGCCAGCAGTGGGGGGGCTAGCAATCAGCCCCAGCATTTT. This gives the protein CASSGGASNQPQHF. This chain connects TRBV5-6 to TRBJ1-5; maybe TRBD1 (6 bases). The germline V and J ends were trimmed by 5 bases and 0 bases, with 9 bases remaining between them. In germline, CDR1 is SGHDT, CDR2 YYEEEE. This CDR3 is built from 14 residues.

This clone appeared once. Other DNA sequences of this sample code for an identical CDR3. This rearrangement joins TRBV6-5 to TRBJ1-3; D is unresolved. With 0 bases removed from V and 0 bases from J, the gap between germline ends came to 6 bases. CDR3 length: 15 amino acids. Looked up from germline, CDR1 is MNHEY and CDR2 is SVGAGI. The CDR3 reads CASSYSSSSGNTIYF. Here the CDR3 DNA reads TGTGCCAGCAGTTACTCTAGCAGCTCTGGAAACACCATATATTTT.

The gene calls are TRBV4-1 and TRBJ1-5; 7 nucleotides line up with TRBD1. CDR1 MGHRA and CDR2 YSYEKL come from the germline V gene. J was trimmed by 4 bases and V by 0 bases; bases with no gene match: 3. CDR3 size: 15 residues. The CDR3 here is CASSQDQGQNQPQHF. DNA of the CDR3: TGCGCCAGCAGCCAAGATCAGGGACAGAATCAGCCCCAGCATTTT.

The genes are TRBV4-1 and TRBJ2-7; perhaps TRBD2 as D (5 bases). Germline CDR1 and CDR2: MGHRA and YSYEKL. This CDR3 is 15 amino acids long. V shed 0 bases and J shed 7 bases, with 16 bases lying between them. DNA of the CDR3: TGCGCCAGCAGCCAAGATCTGATCCGGGGAGTGGAGCAGTACTTC. Its protein product is CASSQDLIRGVEQYF.

The V gene is TRBV18, the J gene TRBJ1-1; 10 positions match TRBD1. J was trimmed by 5 bases and V by 0 bases; bases with no gene match: 15. CDR3 length: 19 residues. CDR1 and CDR2 from the germline V gene are KGHSH and LQKENI. CDR3 loop: CASSPPVAGQGVSSTEAFF. CDR3 nucleotides: TGTGCCAGCTCACCACCGGTGGCCGGACAGGGGGTCTCTTCGACTGAAGCTTTCTTT.

V usage is TRBV6-1 and J usage is TRBJ1-5; TRBD1 agrees at 9 bases. The CDR3 totals 17 residues. Germline CDR1 is MNHNS and CDR2 is SASEGT. Trimming cost V 1 base and J 9 bases; bases outside gene matches: 13. This CDR3 reads CASSEGRTGVFRPPQHF. In nucleotides, the CDR3 is TGTGCCAGCAGTGAAGGAAGGACAGGGGTTTTCCGGCCGCCCCAGCATTTT.

The chain has TRBV11-1 and TRBJ1-2, with 11 bases lining up with TRBD1. The CDR3 is made up of 16 amino acids. The germline CDR1 and CDR2 sequences are SGHAT and FQDESV (reference sequence). V dropped 1 base and J dropped 2; count of bases not matched to a gene: 3. The CDR3 here is CASSLDWTGGNYGYTF. The CDR3 DNA follows: TGTGCCAGCAGCTTAGACTGGACAGGGGGCAACTATGGCTACACCTTC.

The chain combines TRBV7-9 with TRBJ1-1; D gene unclear. The CDR3 runs to 13 residues. Trimming stripped 1 base from V and 10 bases from J, with 13 bases between. Germline CDR1 and CDR2: SEHNR and FQNEAQ (reference sequence). CDR3 sequence (DNA): TGTGCCAGCAGCTTAGAATTTAGGGAGGGAGCTTTCTTT. This encodes CASSLEFREGAFF.